This TCR beta chain comes out of a study of CD8 T cells in ankylosing spondylitis. The study's findings and limits: Typical of ankylosing spondylitis blood, it appeared, was a TCR beta motif of seven to nine highly homologous variants. Within matched ankylosing spondylitis synovial fluid, disease-linked clones were reportedly significantly enriched. Disease-linked clones were found to be CD8+ and relatively rare in peripheral blood. Earlier literature documents some of the motif variants in reactive arthritis synovial fluid and blood.

V shed 6 bases and J shed 7 bases, with 6 bases lying between them. The CDR3 runs 11 residues. This clonotype showed up just a few times. Antigen unknown. It was by quantitative 5'-RACE with molecular barcodes that TCR beta libraries were made. One entry per CDR3 protein, called by TCRdb with MiXCR from the 5' RACE reads. This table holds more than 600,000 distinct CDR3 sequences, roughly 20% found once. The gene calls are TRBV12-3 or TRBV12-4 and TRBJ2-2; the D is unclear. The clonotype was recovered from a male donor with ankylosing spondylitis. Material for sequencing was blood, either unsorted or a sorted T cell fraction (not recorded which). The CDR3 nucleotides read TGTGCCAGCAGAATTTACGGGGAGCTGTTTTTT. Encoded protein: CASRIYGELFF.